Ten or more counts support the clone carrying this TCR beta chain. What it binds is not known. These data come from a study of early T cells in non-severe SARS-CoV-2 infection. Overall study context: The input, bulk RNA from unsorted whole blood, was sequenced, and chains were unpaired.

Study findings and constraints: VDJdb-based annotation leaned toward anti-spike CD8 responses and missed private and CD4 specificities.

TCRdb re-analysed the 5' RACE reads in MiXCR, keeping a single row per CDR3 protein. In the table there are some 31,000 distinct CDR3 sequences, roughly 5.9% of which are singletons. The TCR sequence derives from an adult who was a healthcare worker with PCR-confirmed SARS-CoV-2 infection or an uninfected control (not recorded which). Sample: whole blood.

CDR3 in DNA: TGTGCCAGCAGTCAGGGGGCGAGGGAGACCCAGTACTTC. It yields the protein CASSQGARETQYF. The V gene is TRBV12-3 or TRBV12-4, the J gene TRBJ2-5, with 8 bases fitting TRBD1. CDR3 size: 13 residues. V shed 5 bases, J shed 5 bases, and the junction held 4 bases outside the gene matches.